These 24 T cell receptor beta chains were all obtained from the same sample, sequenced in a study of T-cell memory formation after mild COVID-19. MiXCR, applied by TCRdb to the 5' RACE reads, yields one record per CDR3 protein. This sample yields over 350,000 distinct CDR3 sequences, of which 16% are seen a single time; 20% to 25% belongs to the top ten. Sequenced: PBMCs or a T cell subset sorted from them (not recorded which). The receptors were sampled from a man between 18 and 35 years old who had mild COVID-19 (a few samples of this study predate the infection). Cell type and time point are not known.

This clonotype has just a few counts. This chain uses TRBV5-1 with TRBJ2-7; 8 nucleotides match TRBD1. The V and J ends lost 4 bases and 7 bases, in that order; junction bases with no gene match: 7. The germline V gene encodes CDR1 SGHRS and CDR2 YFSETQ. This CDR3 is built from 13 residues. CDR3 amino acids: CASSRDRPEEQYF. CDR3 sequence (DNA): TGCGCCAGCAGCCGGGACAGGCCCGAGGAGCAGTACTTC.

The rearrangement uses TRBV20-1 and TRBJ2-3; 9 bases fit TRBD1. Germline loops: CDR1 DFQATT, CDR2 SNEGSKA (reference sequence). The CDR3 spans 15 residues. V lost 6 bases, J lost 4 bases, and 11 bases stayed unmatched. The CDR3 loop reads CSAYPTGQGADTQYF. The CDR3 nucleotides are TGCAGTGCCTACCCGACGGGACAGGGCGCAGATACGCAGTATTTT.

This sequence joins TRBV5-1 and TRBJ1-4, with D tentatively TRBD1 (5 bases). The CDR3 consists of 15 residues. V lost 0 bases, J lost 5 bases, and 11 bases lay in between. Germline assignment: CDR1 SGHRS and CDR2 YFSETQ. The CDR3 spells CASSLATGLNEKLFF. The CDR3 bases are TGCGCCAGCAGCTTGGCCACGGGGCTAAATGAAAAACTGTTTTTT.

The CDR3 loop is CSARRGGDGGDTQYF. The CDR3 DNA reads as TGCAGTGCTAGAAGAGGGGGCGATGGGGGTGATACGCAGTATTTT. The chain combines TRBV20-1 with TRBJ2-3; 7 bases align to TRBD1. V shed 2 bases and J 6 bases; nucleotides not matched to a gene: 11. Germline CDR1 DFQATT, CDR2 SNEGSKA (reference sequence). The CDR3 consists of 15 residues.

The J gene is TRBJ2-3, the V gene TRBV7-2; 7 bases agree with TRBD2. The CDR3 has 18 amino acids. V shed 2 bases and J 5 bases; nucleotides not matched to a gene: 16. CDR1 is SGHTA, CDR2 FQGNSA, per germline. The DNA for the CDR3 is TGTGCCAGCAGCTTAAGATTGGCGGTGGCTGGGGAGGGAGATACGCAGTATTTT. Translated: CASSLRLAVAGEGDTQYF.

The chain combines TRBV2 with TRBJ2-5, with D possibly matching TRBD2 (5 bases). The CDR3 contains 14 residues. Germline assignment: CDR1 SNHLY and CDR2 FYNNEI. V shed 10 bases and J shed 5 bases, with 20 bases lying between them. CDR3 sequence reads: CATATNRGPETQYF. The CDR3 nucleotides read TGTGCCACCGCCACCAATCGCGGGCCGGAGACCCAGTACTTC.

CDR3 DNA sequence: TGTGCCAGGGTTCGCGAAGAGGGGGTCCTGAACACTGAAGCTTTCTTT. The encoded protein is CARVREEGVLNTEAFF. V gene TRBV7-3 combines with J gene TRBJ1-1, with TRBD1 as a possible D gene (6 bases). Looked up from germline, CDR1 is SGHTA and CDR2 is FQGTGA. The CDR3 length is 16 residues. V gave up 9 bases and J gave up 0 bases, with 20 bases separating them.

V and J are TRBV2 and TRBJ2-2; D gene unclear. Looked up from germline, CDR1 is SNHLY and CDR2 is FYNNEI. V lost 7 bases and J lost 4, with 7 bases in between. The CDR3 is 12 amino acids. CDR3 amino acids: CASKRITGELFF. The CDR3 coding sequence is TGTGCCAGCAAACGGATCACCGGGGAGCTGTTTTTT.

In this sample, this clonotype turned up many times. J is TRBJ2-5 and V is TRBV7-2, with a possible D match to TRBD2 (5 bases). With 4 bases removed from V and 0 bases from J, the gap between germline ends came to 6 bases. The CDR3 has 13 residues. The germline gives CDR1 SGHTA, CDR2 FQGNSA. CDR3 residues: CASSSDYQETQYF. The CDR3, as DNA: TGTGCCAGCAGCTCGGACTACCAAGAGACCCAGTACTTC.

The CDR3 nucleotides are TGTGCCAGCAGCTTCCGGGACGGGAGGGTTGGAGCTTTCTTT. It encodes CASSFRDGRVGAFF. This sequence joins TRBV7-9 and TRBJ1-1; maybe TRBD1 (5 bases). This CDR3 is built from 14 residues. Germline V gene data show CDR1 as SEHNR and CDR2 as FQNEAQ (reference sequence). The V and J ends lost 3 bases and 10 bases respectively, with 18 bases between them.

Here the CDR3 reads CASSPQGRNTGELFF. Written as DNA, the CDR3 is TGTGCCAGCAGCCCGCAGGGTAGGAACACCGGGGAGCTGTTTTTT. The gene calls are TRBV7-3 and TRBJ2-2; D is perhaps TRBD1 (5 bases). This CDR3 has 15 residues. Germline assignment: CDR1 SGHTA and CDR2 FQGTGA. V was pared by 5 bases and J by 1 base, with 11 bases between.

This clonotype showed up just a few times. The chain combines TRBV6-1 with TRBJ2-2; D is uncertain. V was pared by 7 bases and J by 2 bases, with 8 bases between. The CDR3 spans 13 residues. The germline V gene encodes CDR1 MNHNS and CDR2 SASEGT. CDR3 DNA sequence: TGTGCCAGCAAGTTAATAAACACCGGGGAGCTGTTTTTT. Its protein is CASKLINTGELFF.

Only a few counts were recorded for this clonotype. The V call is TRBV5-1, the J call TRBJ2-7; 8 positions match TRBD1. Germline V gives CDR1 SGHRS, CDR2 YFSETQ. The CDR3 sequence is 15 residues long. The junction had 8 bases not matched to a gene; V was cut back by 4 bases and J by 2 bases. The CDR3 sequence: CASSRRTGITYEQYV. The CDR3, as DNA: TGCGCCAGCAGCCGTCGGACAGGGATTACCTACGAGCAGTACGTC.

The CDR3 coding sequence is TGTGCCAGCAGCCAAGACACCCTATATCAGCCCCAGCATTTT. It encodes CASSQDTLYQPQHF. The chain recombines TRBV7-9 with TRBJ1-5; D not certain. Germline CDR1 reads SEHNR; CDR2 reads FQNEAQ (reference sequence). V lost 5 bases and J lost 5, with 13 bases in between. This CDR3 is 14 amino acids long.

This clonotype was picked up a small number of times. This rearrangement joins TRBV7-8 to TRBJ1-6; TRBD1 might be the D (5 bases). V was pared by 0 bases and J by 2 bases, with 11 bases between. The CDR3 loop spans 17 amino acids. The germline V gene has CDR1 SGHVS and CDR2 FQNEAQ. The CDR3 sequence: CASSLALGGAYNSPLHF. CDR3 coding DNA: TGTGCCAGCAGCTTAGCGCTGGGGGGTGCCTATAATTCACCCCTCCACTTT.

This clonotype appeared many times. The chain recombines TRBV18 with TRBJ2-3, with D maybe TRBD2 (7 bases). Germline V gene data show CDR1 as KGHSH and CDR2 as LQKENI. V lost 2 bases and J lost 2, with 11 bases in between. This CDR3 has 15 residues. The CDR3 region has the DNA TGTGCCAGCTCACCAACGGGGGGCCACACAGATACGCAGTATTTT. Translated, it gives CASSPTGGHTDTQYF.

There are a few counts of this clonotype. CDR3 residues: CATLGGGGDTQYF. The CDR3 bases are TGTGCCACCCTTGGTGGGGGGGGCGATACGCAGTATTTT. The rearrangement uses TRBV24-1 and TRBJ2-3; D is perhaps TRBD2 (7 bases). Per germline, CDR1 KGHDR and CDR2 SFDVKD. This CDR3 comprises 13 residues. The V and J ends lost 9 bases and 6 bases respectively, with 15 bases between them.

This clonotype has more than one count but fewer than ten. This sequence joins TRBV10-3 and TRBJ2-5, with TRBD2 matching over 8 bases. Germline CDR1 ENHRY, CDR2 SYGVKD. This CDR3 has 13 amino acids. Trimming cost V 6 bases and J 3 bases; bases outside gene matches: 3. CDR3 region: CAISGREKETQYF. The CDR3 DNA reads TGTGCCATCAGCGGGAGGGAGAAAGAGACCCAGTACTTC.

The rearrangement links TRBV7-9 to TRBJ2-3, with 11 bases aligning to TRBD2. Germline V lookup: CDR1 SEHNR, CDR2 FQNEAQ (reference sequence). The CDR3 covers 18 residues. V lost 4 bases and J lost 1; bases outside the gene matches: 10. Here the CDR3 reads CASSSSTSGSVGTDTQYF. CDR3 DNA sequence: TGTGCCAGCAGCTCCTCCACTAGCGGGAGCGTAGGCACAGATACGCAGTATTTT. Looking up the rest from reference TRBV7-9 and TRBJ2-3 gives the full variable domain: DTGVSQNPRHKITKRGQNVTFRCDPISEHNRLYWYRQTLGQGPEFLTYFQNEAQLEKSRLLSDRFSAERPKGSFSTLEIQRTEQGDSAMYLCASSSSTSGSVGTDTQYFGPGTRLTVL.

The J gene is TRBJ2-3, the V gene TRBV30; D uncertain. The CDR3 contains 12 residues. The V gene lost 0 bases and the J gene lost 2 bases, with 3 bases spanning the gap. Germline V gene sequence: CDR1 GTSNPN, CDR2 SVGIG (reference sequence). CDR3 region: CAWSVTTDTQYF. CDR3 DNA sequence: TGTGCCTGGAGTGTTACCACAGATACGCAGTATTTT.

The chain recombines TRBV7-2 with TRBJ2-2, with 12 bases aligning to TRBD1. The CDR3 is 15 residues long. The trim removed 4 bases at V and 5 bases at J, leaving 2 bases unmatched. The germline CDR1 and CDR2 sequences are SGHTA and FQGNSA. Written as DNA, the CDR3 is TGTGCCAGCAGCTCGGGACAGGGGGCGACCGGGGAGCTGTTTTTT. This translates into CASSSGQGATGELFF.

A few counts support this clonotype. V usage is TRBV7-9 and J usage is TRBJ2-4, with a weak D call TRBD2 (7 bases). V lost 5 bases and J 5 bases, leaving 13 bases between the germline ends. The CDR3 extends over 14 amino acids. In germline, CDR1 is SEHNR, CDR2 FQNEAQ (reference sequence). In nucleotides, the CDR3 is TGTGCCAGCAGCCACCGAGGGGGGGAAAACATTCAGTACTTC. Translation: CASSHRGGENIQYF.

J is TRBJ1-4 and V is TRBV7-9; perhaps TRBD1 as D (6 bases). The CDR3 is made up of 17 amino acids. Looked up from germline, CDR1 is SEHNR and CDR2 is FQNEAQ (reference sequence). The germline V and J ends were trimmed by 7 bases and 10 bases, with 28 bases remaining between them. CDR3 protein: CASTPGIGGGPRRKLFF. The DNA of the CDR3 is TGTGCCAGCACCCCGGGGATAGGCGGGGGCCCGCGGAGAAAACTGTTTTTT.

A few counts support this clonotype. This sequence joins TRBV20-1 and TRBJ2-5; 8 bases line up with TRBD2. The CDR3 is 14 amino acids. With V trimmed by 6 bases and J by 5 bases, 11 bases remained unmatched. Germline lookup yields CDR1 DFQATT and CDR2 SNEGSKA (reference sequence). In DNA form, the CDR3 reads TGCAGTGCCCTTGCCGGGGGGGCCGGGGAGACCCAGTACTTC. This codes for CSALAGGAGETQYF.